This paragraph reports one T cell receptor beta chain. The CDR3 end is not reached by the read, which stops 3 residues before it; the germline J gene fills it in. The data stem from a study of T cells in women clearing cervical HPV infection. Method: immunoSEQ multiplex PCR; TCRdb's copy keeps in-frame clones and lacks some. In total, the table holds 48,000 or so clones. In germline, CDR1 is SGHRS, CDR2 YFSETQ. The CDR3 has 16 amino acids. Trimming took off 4 bases at V and 6 bases at J, with 23 bases between the two ends. The specimen was blood buffy coat. The V and J genes are TRBV5-1 and TRBJ2-7; no definite D call. The clonotype comes from a woman between 18 and 70 years old with a cervical HPV16 infection that either progressed to CIN3+ or cleared (not recorded which). The CDR3 spells CASSITPMVPSREQYF. CDR3 DNA (partial): TGCGCCAGCAGCATAACTCCAATGGTCCCATCACGCGAG.